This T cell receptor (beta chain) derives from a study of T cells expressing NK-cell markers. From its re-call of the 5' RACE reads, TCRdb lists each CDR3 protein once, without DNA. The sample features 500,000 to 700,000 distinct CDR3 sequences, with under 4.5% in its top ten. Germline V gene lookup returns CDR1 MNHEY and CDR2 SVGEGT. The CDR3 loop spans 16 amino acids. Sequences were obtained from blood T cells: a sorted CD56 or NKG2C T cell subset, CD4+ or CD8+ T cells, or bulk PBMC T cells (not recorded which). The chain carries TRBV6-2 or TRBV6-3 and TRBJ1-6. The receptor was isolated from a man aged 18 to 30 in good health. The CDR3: CASILGTGRQNSPLHF.